This record concerns one T cell receptor (beta chain) sequence. The antigen remains unidentified. Some clones are missing from TCRdb's copy, which holds only in-frame ones; the method was immunoSEQ multiplex PCR. The sample lists tens of thousands of clones, 75% to 90% occurring once. The data originate from a study of siplizumab effects on memory and regulatory T cells. Regarding the study as a whole: Siplizumab caused a significant drop in alloreactive sequences traceable to unstimulated CD4+ memory cells. Memory cells seemed less diverse than naive T cells, which seemed major alloresponse contributors. Proliferating clones, CD4+ or CD8+, lacked an assignable naive or memory phenotype in roughly 80-97% of cases. Controls showed an average of roughly 27% Treg-derived mappable alloreactive CD4+ clones, while siplizumab showed roughly 70%.

J lost 2 bases, V lost 0 bases, and 4 bases had no gene match. CDR3 size: 16 residues. Germline V gene sequence: CDR1 LNHNV, CDR2 YYDKDF (reference sequence). The clonotype originates from a human donor in good health. The sequenced sample consisted of Tregs sorted from blood. The V call is TRBV15, the J call TRBJ2-1; 7 bases fit TRBD1. CDR3 in amino acids: CATSRETGMPYNEQFF. The CDR3 DNA reads TGTGCCACCAGCAGAGAGACAGGGATGCCCTACAATGAGCAGTTCTTC.